Listed below are T cell receptor beta chains from one sample, sequenced in a study of cytomegalovirus exposure and HLA in healthy donors. Some clones are missing from TCRdb's copy, which holds only in-frame ones; the method was immunoSEQ multiplex PCR. The repertoire has under 300,000 clones, roughly 81% of them found once; the top ten carry approximately 2%. Sequenced sample: PBMCs. These receptors originate from a woman in her thirties or forties in good health and CMV-seropositive. CDR3s include the opening cysteine and the closing phenylalanine or tryptophan. A D gene is named only where the DNA matches it firmly. Only some rows state a clone size, as once, few, many or a class for expanded clones.

D	V	J	size	DNA	CDR3
.	TRBV6-6	TRBJ2-7	once	TGTGCCAGCACCAAAGGGGAATACGAGCAGTACTTC	CASTKGEYEQYF
.	TRBV11-2	TRBJ1-1	.	TGTGCCAGCAGCTTTATTCAGGGGACCTTAGATAGGACTGAAGCTTTCTTT	CASSFIQGTLDRTEAFF
.	TRBV19	TRBJ2-1	.	TGTGCCAGTAGTATTTTAGGCGGGAACTCCTACAATGAGCAGTTCTTC	CASSILGGNSYNEQFF
.	TRBV7-9	TRBJ2-5	.	TGTGCCAGCAGCGTAAGGCCGTTAGTCGGGGATCTGGGAGAGACCCAGTACTTC	CASSVRPLVGDLGETQYF
TRBD1	TRBV9	TRBJ2-7	.	TGTGCCAGCAGCGTAGAGGCCAGGGGGCCCCTCGTGCAGTACTTC	CASSVEARGPLVQYF
.	TRBV7-2	TRBJ1-3	.	TGTGCCAGCAGCTTAGCTTCGGGAGGAGGAAACACCATATATTTT	CASSLASGGGNTIYF
.	TRBV28	TRBJ2-7	.	TGTGCCAGCAGTCCTACAGGGTTCGCCTACGAGCAGTACTTC	CASSPTGFAYEQYF
.	TRBV2	TRBJ2-5	few	TGTGCCAGCAGTGAATACAGGCAAGAGACCCAGTACTTC	CASSEYRQETQYF
TRBD2	TRBV9	TRBJ2-3	.	TGTGCCAGCAGCGCGGGCGGGGGGAGTGGCACAGATACGCAGTATTTT	CASSAGGGSGTDTQYF
.	TRBV30	TRBJ1-5	.	TGTGCCTGGAGTCCCGTAGCTGCCACAAGCAATCAGCCCCAGCATTTT	CAWSPVAATSNQPQHF
.	TRBV9	TRBJ2-3	.	TGTGCCAGCAGCGATCCGGGAGAAGGGAGAGATACGCAGTATTTT	CASSDPGEGRDTQYF
TRBD2	TRBV6-1	TRBJ2-3	.	TGTGCCAGCACCTTAGCGGGGGGTTTAGATACGCAGTATTTT	CASTLAGGLDTQYF
.	TRBV30	TRBJ2-1	.	TGTGCCTGGAGTTCATCGGGACATGACTACAATGAGCAGTTCTTC	CAWSSSGHDYNEQFF
TRBD2	TRBV7-8	TRBJ2-2	.	TGTGCCAGCGCACTAGCGTCCACACTGAACACCGGGGAGCTGTTTTTT	CASALASTLNTGELFF
.	TRBV10-3	TRBJ2-7	.	TGTGCCATCAGTCAGGATTCCTACGAGCAGTACTTC	CAISQDSYEQYF
TRBD1	TRBV5-1	TRBJ2-1	.	TGCGCCAGCAGACCCGGGATCGTGACAGGGGGGCATGAGCAGTTCTTC	CASRPGIVTGGHEQFF
TRBD1	TRBV2	TRBJ1-1	.	TGTGCCAGCAGTCTTCGTCAGGGGGAAGTTACTGAAGCTTTCTTT	CASSLRQGEVTEAFF
.	TRBV19	TRBJ2-1	.	TGTGCCAGTAGTATCGGGACTGGGCACAATGAGCAGTTCTTC	CASSIGTGHNEQFF
.	TRBV10-3	TRBJ1-1	.	TGTGCCATCCGGCGGGACCCCCTGAACACTGAAGCTTTCTTT	CAIRRDPLNTEAFF
TRBD2	TRBV30	TRBJ2-1	.	TGTGCCTGGAGTCTACAAGCGGGAGTGGCGTTCTTC	CAWSLQAGVAFF
.	TRBV29-1	TRBJ1-2	.	TGCAGCGTTGAGGGGGCGAATGGGGATGGCTACACCTTC	CSVEGANGDGYTF
.	TRBV30	TRBJ2-3	.	TGTGCCTGGAGTGTCGGTGGGGCTCGCACAGATACGCAGTATTTT	CAWSVGGARTDTQYF
TRBD1	TRBV7-9	TRBJ1-4	.	TGTGCCAGCAGCCTACAGGGGAATGGAAATGAAAAACTGTTTTTT	CASSLQGNGNEKLFF
.	TRBV7-9	TRBJ2-3	.	TGTGCCAGCAGCCCCCTACTAGTGGAGGACACAGATACGCAGTATTTT	CASSPLLVEDTDTQYF
.	TRBV7-7	TRBJ2-5	.	TGTGCTAGCAGCTTAGCGTACACCTCCGGGGAGACCCAGTACTTC	CASSLAYTSGETQYF
.	TRBV28	TRBJ1-2	.	TGTGCCAGCAGTTTAGGAGGATTCTATGGCTACACCTTC	CASSLGGFYGYTF